The sample holds a few counts of the clone carrying this T cell receptor beta chain. The source of the sample is a study of blood T cell repertoires in COVID-19. Study background: The United States, Italy and Spain were the sources of the acute and convalescent COVID-19 samples.

Profiling relied on immunoSEQ multiplex PCR, and the TCRdb table lists in-frame clones only, not all of them. The sample shows about 260,000 clones, around nine tenths of them seen only once. Germline V lookup: CDR1 MDHEN, CDR2 SYDVKM. The CDR3 totals 16 residues. The V end was cut by 6 bases, the J end by 2 bases, with 19 bases between. The rearrangement links TRBV28 to TRBJ1-1, with no clear D. This clonotype originated in a woman in her sixties with COVID-19, enrolled during active disease. What was sequenced was peripheral blood. CDR3 protein: CASSRRGNLLNTEAFF. Written as DNA, the CDR3 is TGTGCCAGCAGCCGAAGAGGAAACCTCCTAAACACTGAAGCTTTCTTT.